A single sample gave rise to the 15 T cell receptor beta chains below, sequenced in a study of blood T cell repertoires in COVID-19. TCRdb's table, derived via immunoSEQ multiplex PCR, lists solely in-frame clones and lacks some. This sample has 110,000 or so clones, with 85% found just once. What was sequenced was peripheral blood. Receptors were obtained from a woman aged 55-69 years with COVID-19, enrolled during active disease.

The CDR3 DNA reads as TGTGCCAGCTCCCGGACAGGGGTAGCTCGGCCTGAAGCTTTCTTT. Its translation is CASSRTGVARPEAFF. The chain recombines TRBV13 with TRBJ1-1, with 9 bases fitting TRBD1. The length of the CDR3 is 15 residues. J gave up 6 bases and V 8 bases, and 13 bases lay outside the gene matches. Germline values: CDR1 PRHDT, CDR2 FYEKMQ (reference sequence).

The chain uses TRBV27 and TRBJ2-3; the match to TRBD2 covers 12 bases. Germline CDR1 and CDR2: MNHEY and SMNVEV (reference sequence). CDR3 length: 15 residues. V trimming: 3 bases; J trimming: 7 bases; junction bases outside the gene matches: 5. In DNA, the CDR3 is TGTGCCAGCAGTTTGACTAGCGGGGGTTTCCATACGCAGTATTTT. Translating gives CASSLTSGGFHTQYF.

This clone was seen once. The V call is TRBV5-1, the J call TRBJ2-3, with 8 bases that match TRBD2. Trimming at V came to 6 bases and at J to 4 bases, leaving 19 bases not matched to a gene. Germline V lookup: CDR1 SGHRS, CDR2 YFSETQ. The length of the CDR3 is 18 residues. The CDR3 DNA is TGCGCCAGCACCCCCCCTCTAACCGGGACTAGTCGGTCAGATACGCAGTATTTT. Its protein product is CASTPPLTGTSRSDTQYF.

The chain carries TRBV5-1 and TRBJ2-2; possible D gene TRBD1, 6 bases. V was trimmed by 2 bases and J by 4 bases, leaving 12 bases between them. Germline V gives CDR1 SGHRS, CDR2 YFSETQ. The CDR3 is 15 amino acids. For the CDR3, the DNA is TGCGCCAGCAGCTTTAAGACAGGTCTCACCGGGGAGCTGTTTTTT. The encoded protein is CASSFKTGLTGELFF.

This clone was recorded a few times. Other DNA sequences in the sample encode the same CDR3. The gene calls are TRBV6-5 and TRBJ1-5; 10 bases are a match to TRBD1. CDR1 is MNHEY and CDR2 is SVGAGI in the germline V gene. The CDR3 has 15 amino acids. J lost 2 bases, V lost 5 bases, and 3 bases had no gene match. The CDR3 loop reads CASSRGTGGNQPQHF. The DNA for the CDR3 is TGTGCCAGCAGTCGCGGGACAGGGGGCAATCAGCCCCAGCATTTT.

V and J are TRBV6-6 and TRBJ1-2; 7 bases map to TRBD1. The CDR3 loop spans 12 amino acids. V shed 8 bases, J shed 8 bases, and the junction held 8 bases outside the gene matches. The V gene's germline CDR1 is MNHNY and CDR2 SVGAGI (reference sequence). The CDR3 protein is CASGQAPWGYTF. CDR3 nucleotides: TGTGCCAGCGGACAGGCCCCTTGGGGCTACACCTTC.

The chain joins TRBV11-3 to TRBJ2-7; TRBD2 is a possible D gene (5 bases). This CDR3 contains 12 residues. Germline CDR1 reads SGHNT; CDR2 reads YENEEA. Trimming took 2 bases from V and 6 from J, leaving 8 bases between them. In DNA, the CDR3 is TGTGCCAGCAGCTTACCAGGAGGCGAGCAGTACTTC. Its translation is CASSLPGGEQYF.

Here the CDR3 DNA reads TGCGCCAGCAGGATCGGGGGCTATGGCTACACCTTC. This sequence encodes CASRIGGYGYTF. The chain is built from TRBV5-1 and TRBJ1-2, with D maybe TRBD1 (5 bases). CDR1 is SGHRS, CDR2 YFSETQ, per germline. The CDR3 length is 12 residues. The V end lost 5 bases, the J end lost 4 bases, and 9 bases lay between the germline ends.

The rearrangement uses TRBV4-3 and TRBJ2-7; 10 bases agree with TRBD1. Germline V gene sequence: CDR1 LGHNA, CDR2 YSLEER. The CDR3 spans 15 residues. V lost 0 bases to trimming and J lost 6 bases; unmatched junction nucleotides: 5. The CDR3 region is CASSQDPGTGVEQYF. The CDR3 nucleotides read TGCGCCAGCAGCCAAGATCCCGGGACAGGGGTCGAGCAGTACTTC.

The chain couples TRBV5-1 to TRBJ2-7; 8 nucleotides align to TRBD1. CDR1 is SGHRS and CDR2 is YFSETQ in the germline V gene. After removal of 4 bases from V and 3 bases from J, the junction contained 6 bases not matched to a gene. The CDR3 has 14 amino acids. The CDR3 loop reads CASSPRTGIYEQYF. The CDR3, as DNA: TGCGCCAGCAGCCCCCGGACAGGGATCTACGAGCAGTACTTC.

CDR3 in DNA: TGTGCCAGCACCCCACCATGGCTAGCGGGGGGGGAAGAGACCCAGTACTTC. It is translated as CASTPPWLAGGEETQYF. The chain links TRBV2 to TRBJ2-5, with 12 bases lining up with TRBD2. V dropped 7 bases and J dropped 3; count of bases not matched to a gene: 12. CDR1 and CDR2 from the germline V gene are SNHLY and FYNNEI. This CDR3 has 17 residues.

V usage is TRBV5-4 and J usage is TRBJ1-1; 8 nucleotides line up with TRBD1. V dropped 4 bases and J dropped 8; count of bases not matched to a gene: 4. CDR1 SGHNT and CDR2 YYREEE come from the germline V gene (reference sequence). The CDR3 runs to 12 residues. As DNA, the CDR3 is TGTGCCAGCAGCCCCAGGACAGGGGAAGCTTTCTTT. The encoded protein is CASSPRTGEAFF.

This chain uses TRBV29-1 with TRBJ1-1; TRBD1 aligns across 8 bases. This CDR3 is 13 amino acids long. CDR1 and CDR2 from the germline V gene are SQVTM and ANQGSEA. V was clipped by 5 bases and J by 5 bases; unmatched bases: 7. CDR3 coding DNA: TGCAGCGTTCAGGGACAGGCGGAGACTGAAGCTTTCTTT. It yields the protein CSVQGQAETEAFF.

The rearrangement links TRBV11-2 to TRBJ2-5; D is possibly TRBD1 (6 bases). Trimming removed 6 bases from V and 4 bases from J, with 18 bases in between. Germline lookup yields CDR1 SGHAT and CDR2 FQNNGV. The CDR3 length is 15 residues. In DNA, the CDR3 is TGTGCCAGCAGGGACGTCGGGGTAGGGGGAGAGACCCAGTACTTC. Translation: CASRDVGVGGETQYF.

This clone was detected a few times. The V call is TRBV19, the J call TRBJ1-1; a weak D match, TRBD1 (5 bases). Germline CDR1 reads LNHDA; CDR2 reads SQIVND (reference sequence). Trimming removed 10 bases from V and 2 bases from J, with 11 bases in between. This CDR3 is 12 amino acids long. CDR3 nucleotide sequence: TGTGCCACCTCGGGGGGTAACACTGAAGCTTTCTTT. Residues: CATSGGNTEAFF.